Listed below are T cell receptor beta chains from one sample, sequenced in a study of Graves' ophthalmopathy and Graves' hyperthyroidism. TCRdb called the multiplex PCR reads again in MiXCR, with one record for every CDR3 protein. The table includes approximately 210,000 distinct CDR3 sequences, around 30% detected once. The sequencing input was peripheral blood. These receptors came from a man aged 50 to 59 with Graves' ophthalmopathy. CDR3s include the opening cysteine and the closing phenylalanine or tryptophan.

v_call	j_call	cdr3_aa
TRBV7-2	TRBJ2-2	CASSLVAGRAAGELFF
TRBV13	TRBJ2-5	CASSPRLAGNQETQYF
TRBV15	TRBJ1-1	CATSRPGSNTEAFF
TRBV12-3/TRBV12-4	TRBJ2-7	CASSLVVGAYEQYF
TRBV24-1	TRBJ1-1	CATSREGRMMIF
TRBV27	TRBJ1-5	CASSTRGGNQPQHF
TRBV11-2	TRBJ2-5	CASSSGWQETQYF
TRBV28	TRBJ2-7	CASSLETSLFSYEQYF
TRBV25-1	TRBJ1-6	CASSVRTGGNSPLHF
TRBV12-3/TRBV12-4	TRBJ2-7	CASTLDTGDLEQYF
TRBV9	TRBJ2-2	CASSGRTNTGELFF
TRBV9	TRBJ1-1	CASSAGRVRSEAFF
TRBV20-1	TRBJ1-5	CSASNMGGTVQPQHF
TRBV6-5	TRBJ1-1	CASSYGSNTEAFF
TRBV30	TRBJ2-2	CACWTGGTGELFF
TRBV28	TRBJ2-7	CASSADYDEQYF
TRBV10-3	TRBJ2-5	CAIRRGPTQETQYF
TRBV29-1	TRBJ2-7	CSVEDLPGQGMVGEQYF
TRBV6-2/TRBV6-3	TRBJ1-1	CASSYSGTGRTEAFF
TRBV11-2	TRBJ1-6	CASSLQASKNSPLHF
TRBV5-1	TRBJ2-5	CASKGLGPQETQYF
TRBV20-1	TRBJ2-3	CSAQSGKGTDTQYF
TRBV2	TRBJ1-1	CASSLPSEAFF
TRBV20-1	TRBJ1-1	CSARDSVRSLAEAFF
TRBV3-1	TRBJ1-5	CASSQEGRVQHF
TRBV6-2/TRBV6-3	TRBJ1-1	CASRPGQGLNTEAFF
TRBV20-1	TRBJ1-1	CSAPPGGSVGTEAFF
TRBV29-1	TRBJ2-7	CSVDGTGGGYEQYF
TRBV28	TRBJ2-7	CASSSAEYPYEQYF
TRBV5-1	TRBJ2-4	CASSLFGENIQYF
TRBV7-2	TRBJ2-5	CASSLRWREETQYF
TRBV4-1	TRBJ1-1	CASSQVQDDTEAFF
TRBV7-9	TRBJ1-2	CASSPEVHPGDGYTF
TRBV6-1	TRBJ1-5	CASRSGQGSQPQHF
TRBV6-1	TRBJ2-7	CAGGDTISSYEQYF
TRBV28	TRBJ1-1	CASSLTAGQVEAFF
TRBV28	TRBJ1-3	CASSIDRGQRNTIYF
TRBV6-1	TRBJ1-1	CASRTTGGGSEAFF
TRBV19	TRBJ2-7	CASSIYSGYEQYF
TRBV20-1	TRBJ2-7	CSARDPDRSYEQYF
TRBV20-1	TRBJ2-2	CSAKWAAGNTGELFF
TRBV6-1	TRBJ2-7	CASSPEPGPDYEQYF
TRBV7-2	TRBJ2-7	CASSFWGAKNEQYF
TRBV7-9	TRBJ1-1	CASSHGQPNTEAFF